Each of the 15 T cell receptor beta chains below was sequenced from the same sample in a study of regulatory T cells in long-lasting Graves disease. With iRepertoire HTBI primers and Arm-PCR of CDR3 regions, TCR beta libraries were built. One entry per CDR3 protein results from TCRdb running MiXCR on the multiplex PCR reads. The table lists approximately 690,000 distinct CDR3 sequences, approximately 29% of them singletons. Indicated time point: persistent/refractory GD, antithyroid drugs over 5 years with positive TRAb. PBMCs provided the RNA from which the TCR library was made. The sample here was peripheral blood mononuclear cells (PBMCs), taken when the disease was refractory, from a patient treated with antithyroid drugs. These receptors were collected from a female donor with Graves disease.

The V and J genes are TRBV20-1 and TRBJ1-1; 7 nucleotides match TRBD1. The CDR3 loop spans 14 amino acids. The V gene end was trimmed by 6 bases and the J gene end by 1 base; junction bases not matched to a gene: 8. CDR1 is DFQATT, CDR2 SNEGSKA, per germline (reference sequence). CDR3 sequence reads: CSALGRGPNTEAFF. The CDR3 bases are TGCAGTGCGCTAGGGAGGGGGCCGAACACTGAAGCTTTCTTT.

This clonotype was detected a few times. The rearrangement uses TRBV12-3 or TRBV12-4 and TRBJ2-4; TRBD2 might be the D (6 bases). The CDR3 extends over 14 amino acids. V gave up 3 bases and J gave up 1 base, with 7 bases separating them. The chain's CDR3 is CASSFGGAKNIQYF. The DNA of the CDR3 is TGTGCCAGCAGTTTCGGAGGGGCCAAAAACATTCAGTACTTC.

This chain uses TRBV7-2 with TRBJ2-3; tentative D call: TRBD2 (6 bases). Germline loops: CDR1 SGHTA, CDR2 FQGNSA. The CDR3 is 16 residues long. Trimming cost V 1 base and J 1 base, with 12 bases left between them. The chain's CDR3 is CASSLGCGICTDTQYF. The CDR3 bases are TGTGCCAGCAGCTTAGGGTGCGGGATCTGCACAGATACGCAGTATTTT.

This chain connects TRBV6-2 or TRBV6-3 to TRBJ2-5; D might be TRBD1 (5 bases). The V gene's germline CDR1 is MNHEY and CDR2 SVGEGT. CDR3 length: 15 residues. Trimming took off 8 bases at V and 5 bases at J, with 21 bases between the two ends. The CDR3 loop reads CASGRTLTWQETQYF. Written as DNA, the CDR3 is TGTGCCAGCGGAAGGACACTTACCTGGCAGGAGACCCAGTACTTC.

This clonotype was counted ten times or more. The J gene is TRBJ2-7, the V gene TRBV12-5, with a possible D match to TRBD2 (5 bases). With 6 bases removed from V and 6 bases from J, the gap between germline ends came to 15 bases. From germline, CDR1 is LGHNT and CDR2 FRNRAP. The CDR3 extends over 13 amino acids. The CDR3 region is CASGRTSISEQYF. Here the CDR3 DNA reads TGTGCTAGTGGACGAACTAGTATCAGCGAGCAGTACTTC. The variable domain in full, completed from reference TRBV12-5 and TRBJ2-7, reads DARVTQTPRHKVTEMGQEVTMRCQPILGHNTVFWYRQTMMQGLELLAYFRNRAPLDDSGMPKDRFSAEMPDATLATLKIQPSEPRDSAVYFCASGRTSISEQYFGPGTRLTVT.

Only a few counts were recorded for this clonotype. J is TRBJ1-2 and V is TRBV5-6; D is unresolved. CDR1 is SGHDT and CDR2 is YYEEEE in the germline V gene. There are 13 residues in the CDR3. V shed 7 bases and J shed 5 bases, with 15 bases lying between them. CDR3 in DNA: TGTGCCAGCGGCCGGACGTCGACATATGGCTACACCTTC. Its translation: CASGRTSTYGYTF.

This clonotype was recorded a few times. This chain joins TRBV9 and TRBJ1-3, with unresolved D. Germline-derived CDR1 and CDR2 are SGDLS and YYNGEE. Trimming removed 2 bases from V and 9 bases from J, with 12 bases in between. The CDR3 has 13 amino acids. CDR3 residues: CASSVSPGSTIYF. CDR3 in DNA: TGTGCCAGCAGCGTCAGTCCTGGTAGCACCATATATTTT.

This clonotype was seen at least ten times. The chain employs TRBV7-2 and TRBJ2-5, with unresolved D. Germline V gene data show CDR1 as SGHTA and CDR2 as FQGNSA. V was pared by 3 bases and J by 5 bases, with 7 bases between. This CDR3 is built from 12 residues. The CDR3 reads CASSFFGETQYF. The DNA of the CDR3 is TGTGCCAGCAGCTTCTTCGGGGAGACCCAGTACTTC.

The chain carries TRBV3-1 and TRBJ2-2; no reliable D call. The CDR3 covers 15 residues. Trimming stripped 0 bases from V and 0 bases from J, with 5 bases between. Germline lookup yields CDR1 LGHDT and CDR2 YNNKEL (reference sequence). Written as DNA, the CDR3 is TGTGCCAGCAGCCAAGATCCTTCGAACACCGGGGAGCTGTTTTTT. Its translation is CASSQDPSNTGELFF. The variable domain in full, completed from reference TRBV3-1 and TRBJ2-2, reads DTAVSQTPKYLVTQMGNDKSIKCEQNLGHDTMYWYKQDSKKFLKIMFSYNNKELIINETVPNRFSPKSPDKAHLNLHINSLELGDSAVYFCASSQDPSNTGELFFGEGSRLTVL.

This clonotype has ten or more counts. The chain employs TRBV28 and TRBJ1-1; 7 nucleotides line up with TRBD1. The CDR3 loop spans 15 amino acids. The trim removed 5 bases at V and 0 bases at J, leaving 6 bases unmatched. The germline V gene has CDR1 MDHEN and CDR2 SYDVKM. CDR3 amino acids: CASSTPQGLNTEAFF. CDR3 in DNA: TGTGCCAGCAGTACACCACAGGGGTTGAACACTGAAGCTTTCTTT.

V is TRBV9 and J is TRBJ1-5; possibly TRBD1 for D (5 bases). The CDR3 totals 15 residues. The V gene lost 3 bases and the J gene lost 3 bases, with 13 bases spanning the gap. Per the germline V gene, CDR1 is SGDLS and CDR2 is YYNGEE. CDR3 DNA sequence: TGTGCCAGCAGCGGTAAGGGACTAACCAATCAGCCCCAGCATTTT. Amino acids: CASSGKGLTNQPQHF.

The DNA of the CDR3 is TGCAGCGTTGAAGGACGGATCGTCGGTGGTGAAGCTTTCTTT. Its protein is CSVEGRIVGGEAFF. J is TRBJ1-1 and V is TRBV29-1; D is unresolved. V was shortened by 1 base and J by 7 bases, with 16 bases between the two germline ends. Germline CDR1 SQVTM, CDR2 ANQGSEA. The CDR3 is 14 amino acids.

This sequence joins TRBV15 and TRBJ1-2, with a weak D call TRBD1 (6 bases). The ends were cut back, 0 bases at V and 2 bases at J, with 13 bases in the middle. Germline CDR1 reads LNHNV; CDR2 reads YYDKDF (reference sequence). The CDR3 length is 16 residues. The CDR3: CATSRDPDSPNYGYTF. CDR3 DNA: TGTGCCACCAGCAGAGACCCGGACAGCCCAAACTATGGCTACACCTTC.

The chain uses TRBV5-1 and TRBJ2-1; a weak D match, TRBD2 (5 bases). The CDR3 covers 13 residues. V lost 0 bases and J lost 7, with 8 bases in between. Germline V lookup: CDR1 SGHRS, CDR2 YFSETQ. CDR3: CASSLEPGNEQFF. The CDR3 DNA reads as TGCGCCAGCAGCTTGGAGCCGGGAAATGAGCAGTTCTTC.

This clonotype was seen many times. The rearrangement links TRBV28 to TRBJ1-6; unclear D gene. This CDR3 region has 14 residues. Trimming left V 8 bases short and J 10 bases short, with 18 bases between. Looked up from germline, CDR1 is MDHEN and CDR2 is SYDVKM. In nucleotides, the CDR3 is TGTGCCAGCGCCCCGTGGGGTACAGACTCACCCCTCCACTTT. As protein: CASAPWGTDSPLHF.